Shown below are 10 T cell receptor beta chains from a single sample sequenced in a study of TIL therapy for anti-PD-1-resistant metastatic lung cancer. The time point: pre-treatment sample, taken before nivolumab and TIL therapy. The libraries were made with immunoSEQ v3. Assay: immunoSEQ multiplex PCR; the TCRdb copy retains only in-frame clones and omits some. The sample lists roughly 15,000 clones, about 82% occurring once. Sequencing was performed on blood, taken at baseline. All receptors derive from a person between 25 and 79 years old with non-small cell lung cancer.

The rearrangement uses TRBV10-2 and TRBJ2-4, with 7 bases aligning to TRBD1. After removal of 3 bases from V and 1 base from J, the junction contained 3 bases not matched to a gene. The CDR3 consists of 15 residues. Germline-derived CDR1 and CDR2 are WSHSY and SAAADI. The CDR3: CASSDHRGAKNIQYF. In DNA form, the CDR3 reads TGCGCCAGCAGTGATCACAGGGGTGCCAAAAACATTCAGTACTTC.

The chain employs TRBV27 and TRBJ1-3; D unresolved. V dropped 5 bases and J dropped 0 bases, with 8 bases sitting between them. The CDR3 contains 14 residues. Germline lookup yields CDR1 MNHEY and CDR2 SMNVEV (reference sequence). Written as DNA, the CDR3 is TGTGCCAGCAGTCCACAGAGCTCTGGAAACACCATATATTTT. Protein sequence: CASSPQSSGNTIYF.

The CDR3 DNA is TGTGCCAGCAGGGAGGGCTATAGCAATCAGCCCCAGCATTTT. It encodes CASREGYSNQPQHF. This chain uses TRBV27 with TRBJ1-5; D is ambiguous. Per the germline V gene, CDR1 is MNHEY and CDR2 is SMNVEV (reference sequence). The CDR3 consists of 14 residues. The V end was cut by 6 bases, the J end by 0 bases, with 9 bases between.

The rearrangement uses TRBV6-6 and TRBJ1-5, with 7 bases aligning to TRBD1. The CDR3 covers 13 residues. Germline loops: CDR1 MNHNY, CDR2 SVGAGI (reference sequence). The V gene end was trimmed by 5 bases and the J gene end by 6 bases; junction bases not matched to a gene: 4. The CDR3 loop is CASSNRGGQPQHF. DNA of the CDR3: TGTGCCAGCAGTAACAGGGGAGGTCAGCCCCAGCATTTT.

The chain joins TRBV2 to TRBJ1-2; D is ambiguous. Per germline, CDR1 SNHLY and CDR2 FYNNEI. V was pared by 4 bases and J by 4 bases, with 16 bases between. The CDR3 runs 15 residues. CDR3 DNA: TGTGCCAGCAGTGCGAGTCCAAGCGGATTCTATGGCTACACCTTC. It encodes CASSASPSGFYGYTF.

DNA for the CDR3: TGTGCCAGCAGCTCCGGACAGGGGGCCAGCGAGACCCAGTACTTC. It translates to CASSSGQGASETQYF. The gene calls are TRBV11-3 and TRBJ2-5; the match to TRBD1 covers 11 bases. The CDR3 totals 15 residues. Germline values: CDR1 SGHNT, CDR2 YENEEA. The V gene end was trimmed by 4 bases and the J gene end by 5 bases; junction bases not matched to a gene: 6.

This sequence joins TRBV2 and TRBJ2-5; TRBD2 aligns across 10 bases. From germline, CDR1 is SNHLY and CDR2 FYNNEI. Trimming cost V 8 bases and J 4 bases; bases outside gene matches: 13. The CDR3 is 16 residues long. The CDR3: CASSAGGLKWRETQYF. The CDR3 nucleotides are TGTGCCAGCTCAGCGGGGGGGCTAAAATGGAGAGAGACCCAGTACTTC.

The chain couples TRBV9 to TRBJ2-1; TRBD2 aligns across 7 bases. V lost 0 bases, J lost 7 bases, and 7 bases stayed unmatched. This CDR3 is 15 amino acids long. Germline CDR1 SGDLS, CDR2 YYNGEE. For the CDR3, the DNA is TGTGCCAGCAGCGTAGACGGCGGGAGTATAAATGAGCAGTTCTTC. Amino acid sequence: CASSVDGGSINEQFF.

The chain couples TRBV29-1 to TRBJ2-7; 14 nucleotides line up with TRBD2. The CDR3 length is 16 residues. Unmatched junction bases numbered 9, after V lost 6 bases and J lost 2 bases. CDR1 is SQVTM and CDR2 is ANQGSEA in the germline V gene. CDR3 nucleotide sequence: TGCAGCGTGGATGGACTAGCGGGGGGCCGTACCTACGAGCAGTACTTC. It translates to CSVDGLAGGRTYEQYF.

The chain couples TRBV2 to TRBJ1-5; 7 bases are shared with TRBD1. The CDR3 has 14 amino acids. Germline CDR1 is SNHLY and CDR2 is FYNNEI. Trimming took 7 bases from V and 2 from J; bases not matched to a gene: 5. In nucleotides, the CDR3 is TGTGCCAGCAACGACAGGGTAGGCAATCAGCCCCAGCATTTT. It yields the protein CASNDRVGNQPQHF.